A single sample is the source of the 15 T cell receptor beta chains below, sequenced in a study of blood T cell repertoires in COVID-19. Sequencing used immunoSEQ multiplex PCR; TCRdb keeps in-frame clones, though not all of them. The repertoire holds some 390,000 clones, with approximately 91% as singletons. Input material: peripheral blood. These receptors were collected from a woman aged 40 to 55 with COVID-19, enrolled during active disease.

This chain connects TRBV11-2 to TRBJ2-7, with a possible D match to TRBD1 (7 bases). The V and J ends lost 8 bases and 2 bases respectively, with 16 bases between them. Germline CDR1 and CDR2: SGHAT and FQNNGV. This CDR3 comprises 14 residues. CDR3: CASRRGQSTYEQYF. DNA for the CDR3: TGTGCCAGCCGGCGGGGACAGTCGACCTACGAGCAGTACTTC.

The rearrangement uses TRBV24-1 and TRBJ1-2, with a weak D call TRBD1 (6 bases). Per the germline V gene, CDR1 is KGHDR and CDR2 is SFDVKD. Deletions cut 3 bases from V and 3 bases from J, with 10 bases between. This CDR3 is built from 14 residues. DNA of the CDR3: TGTGCCACCAGTGATGGCAGGGGCCACTATGGCTACACCTTC. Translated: CATSDGRGHYGYTF.

The DNA of the CDR3 is TGTGCCAGCAGCCAAGATGGGGACAGCTCCTACAATGAGCAGTTCTTC. The encoded protein is CASSQDGDSSYNEQFF. The gene calls are TRBV4-2 and TRBJ2-1; TRBD1 agrees at 7 bases. Germline lookup yields CDR1 LGHNA and CDR2 YNFKEQ. After removal of 0 bases from V and 0 bases from J, the junction contained 2 bases not matched to a gene. The CDR3 consists of 16 residues.

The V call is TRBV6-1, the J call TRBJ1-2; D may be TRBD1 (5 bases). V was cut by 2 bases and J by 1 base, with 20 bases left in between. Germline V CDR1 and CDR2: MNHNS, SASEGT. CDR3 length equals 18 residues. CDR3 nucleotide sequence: TGTGCCAGCAGTGAACGTTTTATGGGGGGGAACTTTAACTATGGCTACACCTTC. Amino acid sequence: CASSERFMGGNFNYGYTF.

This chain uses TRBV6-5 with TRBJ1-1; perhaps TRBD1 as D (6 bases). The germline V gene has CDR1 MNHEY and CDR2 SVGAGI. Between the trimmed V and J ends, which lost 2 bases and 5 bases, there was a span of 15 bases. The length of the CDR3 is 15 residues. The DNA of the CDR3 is TGTGCCAGCAGTTACCTGGCAGGGGCCGGGACTGAAGCTTTCTTT. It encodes CASSYLAGAGTEAFF.

CDR3 coding DNA: TGTGCCAGCAGCGCCCAGGGGGCCGCTAATGAAAAACTGTTTTTT. Translating it yields CASSAQGAANEKLFF. The chain couples TRBV9 to TRBJ1-4, with 8 bases fitting TRBD1. The junction had 4 bases not matched to a gene; V was cut back by 3 bases and J by 3 bases. The germline V gene encodes CDR1 SGDLS and CDR2 YYNGEE. The CDR3 has 15 residues.

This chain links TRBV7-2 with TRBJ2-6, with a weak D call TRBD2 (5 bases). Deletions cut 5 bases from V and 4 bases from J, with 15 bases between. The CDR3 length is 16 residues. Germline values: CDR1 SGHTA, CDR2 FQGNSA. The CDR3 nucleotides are TGTGCCAGCAGCCCCGTCGGCGGGTCCGGGGCCAACGTCCTGACTTTC. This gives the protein CASSPVGGSGANVLTF.

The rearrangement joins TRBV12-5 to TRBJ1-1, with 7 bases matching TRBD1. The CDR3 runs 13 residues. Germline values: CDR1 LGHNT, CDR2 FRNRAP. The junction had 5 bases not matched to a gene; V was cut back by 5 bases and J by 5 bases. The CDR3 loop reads CASGPTGRTEAFF. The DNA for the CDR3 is TGTGCTAGTGGTCCGACAGGGCGTACTGAAGCTTTCTTT. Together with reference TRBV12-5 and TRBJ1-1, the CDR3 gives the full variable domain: DARVTQTPRHKVTEMGQEVTMRCQPILGHNTVFWYRQTMMQGLELLAYFRNRAPLDDSGMPKDRFSAEMPDATLATLKIQPSEPRDSAVYFCASGPTGRTEAFFGQGTRLTVV.

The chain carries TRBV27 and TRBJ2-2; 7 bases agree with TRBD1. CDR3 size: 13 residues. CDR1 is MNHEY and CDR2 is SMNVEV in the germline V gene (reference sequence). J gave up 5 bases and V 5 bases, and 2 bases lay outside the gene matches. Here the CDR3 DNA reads TGTGCCAGCAGTCTCAGGGGGACCGGGGAGCTGTTTTTT. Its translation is CASSLRGTGELFF.

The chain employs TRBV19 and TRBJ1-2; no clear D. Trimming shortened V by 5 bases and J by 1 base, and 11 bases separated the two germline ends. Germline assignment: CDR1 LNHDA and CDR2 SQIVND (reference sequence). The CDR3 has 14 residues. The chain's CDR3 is CASSVQIGNYGYTF. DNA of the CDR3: TGTGCCAGTAGTGTTCAAATCGGTAACTATGGCTACACCTTC. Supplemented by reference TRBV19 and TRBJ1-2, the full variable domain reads DGGITQSPKYLFRKEGQNVTLSCEQNLNHDAMYWYRQDPGQGLRLIYYSQIVNDFQKGDIAEGYSVSREKKESFPLTVTSAQKNPTAFYLCASSVQIGNYGYTFGSGTRLTVV.

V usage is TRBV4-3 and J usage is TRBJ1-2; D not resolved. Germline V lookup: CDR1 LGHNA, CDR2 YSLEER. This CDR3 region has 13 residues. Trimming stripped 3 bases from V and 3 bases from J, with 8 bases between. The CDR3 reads CASSHPQDYGYTF. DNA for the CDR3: TGCGCCAGCAGCCACCCACAAGACTATGGCTACACCTTC.

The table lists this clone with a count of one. The CDR3 is CASSLWYEGAVNTEAFF. DNA for the CDR3: TGTGCCAGCAGTTTATGGTACGAGGGGGCGGTGAACACTGAAGCTTTCTTT. The chain carries TRBV27 and TRBJ1-1; 7 positions agree with TRBD1. The CDR3 is 17 amino acids. Germline CDR1 and CDR2: MNHEY and SMNVEV (reference sequence). Unmatched junction bases numbered 8, after V lost 1 base and J lost 0 bases.

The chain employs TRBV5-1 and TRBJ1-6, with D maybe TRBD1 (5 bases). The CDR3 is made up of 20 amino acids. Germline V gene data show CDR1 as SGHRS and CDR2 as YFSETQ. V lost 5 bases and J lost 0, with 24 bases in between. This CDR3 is CASRGTKGTEQSSYNSPLHF. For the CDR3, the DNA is TGCGCCAGCAGGGGGACTAAAGGGACGGAACAAAGCTCCTATAATTCACCCCTCCACTTT.

The CDR3, as DNA: TGTGCCAGCAGTGAGTACAGAACTAACTATGGCTACACCTTC. This gives the protein CASSEYRTNYGYTF. The genes are TRBV6-1 and TRBJ1-2, with D hard to call. The length of the CDR3 is 14 residues. Trimming pared 3 bases from V and 0 bases from J, leaving 8 bases between. Germline CDR1 reads MNHNS; CDR2 reads SASEGT.

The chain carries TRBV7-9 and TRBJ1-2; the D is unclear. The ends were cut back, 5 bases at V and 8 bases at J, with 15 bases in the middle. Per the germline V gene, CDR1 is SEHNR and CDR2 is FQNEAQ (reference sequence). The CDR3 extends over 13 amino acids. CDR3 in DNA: TGTGCCAGCAGCCAGCGCAGTATTATCGGCTACACCTTC. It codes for CASSQRSIIGYTF.